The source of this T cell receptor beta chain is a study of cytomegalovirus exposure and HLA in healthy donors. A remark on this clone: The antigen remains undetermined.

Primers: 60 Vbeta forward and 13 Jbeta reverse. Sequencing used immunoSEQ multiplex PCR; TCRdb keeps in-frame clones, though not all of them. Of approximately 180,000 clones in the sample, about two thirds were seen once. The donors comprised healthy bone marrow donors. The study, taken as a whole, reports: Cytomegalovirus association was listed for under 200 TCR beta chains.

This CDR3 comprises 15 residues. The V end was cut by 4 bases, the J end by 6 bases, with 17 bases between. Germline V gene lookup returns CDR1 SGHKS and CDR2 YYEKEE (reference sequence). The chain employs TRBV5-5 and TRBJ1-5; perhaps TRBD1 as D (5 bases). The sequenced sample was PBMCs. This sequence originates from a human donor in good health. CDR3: CASSPLAGGRQPQHF. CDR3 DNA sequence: TGTGCCAGCAGCCCCCTAGCGGGGGGACGTCAGCCCCAGCATTTT.